This record looks at one T cell receptor beta chain sequence and its context. The antigen it recognizes is unknown. Qualities for individual bases were not recorded, and no much larger clone is one base off. The 39 donors, aged roughly 6 to 95 years, were systemically healthy Caucasian individuals from Russia. Around 10 milliliters of peripheral blood were collected from each donor into EDTA-treated Vacutainer tubes. PBMCs were isolated by Ficoll-Paque density-gradient centrifugation, with at least 6 million obtained per sample. Total RNA, at least 6 micrograms per sample, was extracted from PBMCs with Trizol reagent. For every donor, an aliquot of PBMCs went through flow cytometry to measure the percentages of naive CD45RAhigh/CD27high T cells. Receptors were amplified or captured by 5' RACE. The sequencer was an Illumina HiSeq 2500. A second about 7 to 12 cycle PCR used a sample-barcoded 5' primer and a J-beta primer mix. Each TCR beta cDNA molecule received a unique molecular identifier from a template-switch 5' adaptor carrying 12 random nucleotides. At least 2.5 million CDR3-containing paired-end reads were obtained from each sample. All of the RNA was converted into first-strand cDNA using the Mint cDNA synthesis kit, with a TRBC-specific oligonucleotide serving as the primer. Following uracil-DNA glycosylase treatment, all cDNA underwent a first 18-cycle PCR with the universal primers M1SS and BC2_uni_R. In the authors' own workflow: For normalization, 1 million high-quality reads were randomly selected from each sample, with every read carrying a distinct molecular identifier. Instead of being binned into consensus sequences, reads with shared molecular identifiers were discarded. MiTCR, set to a Q25 quality threshold and the strictest error-elimination algorithm, was used for CDR3 identification, clonotype clustering and error correction. A nonparametric unseen species model with Euler transformation was used to estimate a lower bound on total TCR beta diversity. The public sequencing data were trimmed at Q25 with fastp and processed into clonotypes with MiXCR by TCRdb, which kept only in-frame beta chains. Every distinct CDR3 protein forms one entry, paired with its most common genes and DNA. The V and J calls come from TCRdb's annotation, not from the publication. The sample table holds more than 650,000 distinct CDR3 sequences, of which more than 25% were seen once. Around 3% of the sample comes from the top ten.

Including cysteine and phenylalanine, the CDR3 has 16 amino acids. Solely the CDR3 DNA is kept, with 48 bases framed from the first base. V loses 6 bases, J loses 6 bases, and the germline ends lie 21 bases apart. CDR1 and CDR2 are drawn from the germline V gene: ENHRY, SYGVKD. This sample is part of a study of blood T cells in healthy people across ages (dated by TCRdb to 2015 to 2017). For context, the study as a whole: In model experiments, roughly one uniquely barcoded TCR beta cDNA molecule per two T cells was captured by template switching. The donors were split into four age groups: young (average 16 years), middle-aged (39), aged (about 62) and long-lived (roughly 80). Age-related changes in TCR beta repertoire diversity were measured in the study by deep sequencing normalized with unique cDNA molecular identifiers. Two additional independent replicas of 1 million unique cDNA reads from the same blood draw were analyzed for two donors (one aged 18 to 30 and one aged 80 or older).

Study-wide conclusions, independent of this receptor: The CMV infection status of donors was not known, potentially confounding age-related changes in expanded clonotypes. As age increased, observed TCR beta diversity per million T cells dropped in a roughly linear way, and a significant reduction was already evident by age 40. Estimates of total diversity based on one million sequenced T cells were considered lower bounds and underestimates. Observed TCR beta diversity correlated strongly with the percentage of naive T cells measured by flow cytometry. Because profiling used bulk unsorted PBMCs, naive and antigen-experienced compartments could not be compared conclusively. Compared with the aged group, the long-lived group had more naive CD4+ T cells, fewer expanded clones and increased TCR diversity, a pattern suggesting age selection.

The sample was also reused in another study, on T cells of mothers and their children. The other study reports the following: The donors were nine systemically healthy Caucasian individuals, made up of three mothers and their six children. cDNA synthesis used all of the extracted RNA, with roughly 1.6 ug of RNA in each 15 ul reaction. In the second PCR, sample barcodes and 2-4 random nucleotides were introduced via the M1S primer. Over 9.5 million TCR beta CDR3 reads came from each mother, compared with 3.3 million or so reads from each child. TCR recombination output is similarly shaped by thymic selection in related and unrelated pairs, with a minor effect exerted by inherited differences. Normalized repertoire overlap in related mother-child pairs was always slightly higher than in unrelated mother-child pairs, but the difference was never significant. No persistent microchimeric T cell clones were detected, at a sensitivity of approximately 110 clones per million clonotypes. The study used deep NGS to compare TCR beta repertoires of mothers and children, seeking features distinguishing related mother-child pairs from unrelated individuals. Mothers averaged 40 +/- 4 years of age and children averaged roughly 11 +/- 4 years. Libraries were sequenced on Illumina HiSeq 2000 with 100+100 nt paired-end reads after adapter ligation with NEBNext reagents. To prevent cross-contamination, the mother and child libraries were prepared one month apart and sequenced in separate runs. Between roughly 450,000 and 2,000,000 distinct TCR beta clonotypes were identified per donor. Naive TCR beta clonotypes were estimated from low-frequency clonotypes matched to each donor's FACS-determined naive share, without sorting.

The sample comprised blood. The receptor chain draws on TRBV10-3 and TRBJ2-4, with TRBD2 tentatively as D gene (5 bases match). The origin of this receptor is a boy aged 5-17 years in good health. The CDR3 protein is CAISALSRGSGNIQYF. The nucleotides read TGTGCCATCAGCGCTCTAAGTCGGGGATCAGGAAACATTCAGTACTTC.